This TCR beta chain is from a study of identical twins (dated by TCRdb to the mid-2010s). In terms of the full investigation: To test whether fetal clonotypes persist, this study deep-sequenced TCR alpha and beta repertoires from monozygotic twins, from unrelated adults of various ages, and from cord blood. Replicate twin experiments were performed at different times using different library preparation protocols to rule out contamination.

Library generation was performed with 5' RACE. Data came from an Illumina HiSeq 2000. A universal primer binding site was introduced by template switching, and a unique molecular identifier was present in the final cDNA, enabling accurate counting of TCR cDNA molecules. Specific primers in the conserved constant-segment region were used to synthesize first-strand cDNA for TCR alpha and beta chains. To control for contamination, each cDNA library was double barcoded with a SMART-Mk sample barcode plus Illumina barcodes. TruSeq adapter sequences, together with Illumina sample barcodes, were added in two successive PCR steps. The TCR alpha and beta cDNA libraries were sequenced on the Illumina HiSeq platform using custom primers. The published analysis was carried out like this. Raw reads were processed with MiGEC to extract unique molecular identifiers, and MiXCR was used to determine CDR3 positions. For each individual, recombination models were inferred using an EM algorithm with the repgenHMM and IGoR tools. Shared clonotypes were analyzed with the tcR package in R, and sharing was normalized by the product of cloneset sizes. Out-of-frame nonproductive sequences were analyzed to study raw recombination free of thymic and clonal selection effects. Clones were called with MiXCR by TCRdb after fastp trimmed the public reads at Q25, and only in-frame beta chains were retained. All rows with the same CDR3 protein become a single entry with the most common DNA and genes. The V and J calls, along with clone size, are taken from TCRdb and not from the paper's own processing. This sample lists 600,000 to 850,000 distinct CDR3 sequences; about 20% were detected once. Jointly, the top ten make up around 13% of the sample.

Paper-wide results and their limitations: Because the same donors could not be followed over many years, the conclusions relied on cross-sectional statistical analysis. Invariant T cells such as MAIT and iNKT could partly confound zero-insertion analyses, although diverse VJ usage argued against such confounding for most clonotypes. Out-of-frame TCR alpha sequences shared between twins showed an excess of low generation-probability sequences compared with coincidental sharing between unrelated individuals. The excess sharing between twins in beta out-of-frame sequences was weaker because fewer shared sequences reduced the signal-to-noise ratio. Recombination models systematically underestimated out-of-frame TCR alpha sharing in monozygotic twins but agreed with sharing between unrelated individuals. Fewer insertions were carried by abundant cord blood beta clonotypes; a weaker similar trend was observed in young adult naive repertoires, while no such trend was observed in memory repertoires.

For CDR1 and CDR2, the germline V gene (reference sequence) lists SEHNR and FQNEAQ. Including cysteine and phenylalanine, the CDR3 has 16 amino acids. This entry keeps only the CDR3 DNA: 48 bases, framed from base 1. Germline trimming amounts to 1 base on V and 1 base on J, with 4 as the count of junction bases outside the gene matches. This clonotype was counted at least ten times. Its antigen has not been determined. No clone much larger than this one lies a single base away; base qualities are absent. All donors were healthy Caucasians. The twin cohort comprised three pairs of female monozygotic twins, all aged about 18 to 30 years. RNA for TCR libraries was isolated from peripheral blood mononuclear cells. These data were also filed under a second study, of T cells expressing NK-cell markers. In that second paper, the authors write: About eight donors provided sorted CD3+CD56+NKG2C+, CD3+CD56+NKG2C- and CD3+CD56-NKG2C+ T-cell subsets, whose TCR beta-chain repertoires were profiled. Among the eight sequenced donors, seven were HCMV-seropositive and one was HCMV-seronegative. In several experiments an anti-gammadeltaTCR antibody was added to restrict sorting to alphabetaTCR-expressing T cells. In several donors, the dominant CD3+CD56+NKG2C+ clonotypes were among the top 10 CD8+ clonotypes and accounted for roughly 1.0-8% of CD8+ T cells. Those dominant clonotypes were again the most abundant among CD3+CD56-NKG2C+ cells in four donors, at about 28.3-65%. Whether the expanded NKG2C-expressing T cell clones were specific for HCMV antigens was left unclear. All eight donors whose samples were sequenced were randomly selected healthy volunteers, three of them men and five women. To determine HCMV serostatus, a commercial ELISA kit was used to detect HCMV-specific IgG in serum. Bulk peripheral blood T-cell repertoires were additionally sequenced from unsorted PBMC for several donors. MIGEC handled demultiplexing of the reads and grouping by UMI, while MiTCR was used to assemble and quantify clonotypes. To remove erroneous sequences, TCR cDNA sequences were retained only when supported by two or more reads. The tcR package was used for downstream repertoire analysis, and clonotypes were matched across fractions by CDR3 nucleotide sequence plus V segment. VDJmatch was used to annotate antigen specificity against VDJdb, with one amino acid substitution in CDR3 allowed.

The sequenced sample was PBMCs. The TCR was taken from a young woman in good health. This sequence uses TRBV7-9 and TRBJ1-2, and TRBD1 matches 9 of the central bases. In nucleotides, the sequence is TGTGCCAGCAGCTTAGGGGACAGGGCTTTTAACTATGGCTACACCTTC. It specifies CASSLGDRAFNYGYTF.